The table lists the clone carrying this T cell receptor beta chain with many counts. Its specificity is unknown. The entry originates in a study of T-cell memory formation after mild COVID-19. Study details: TCR clustering was largely donor specific. Overall study results and limits: Second-wave clones reaching peak frequency on day 37 lacked confirmed SARS-CoV-2 specificity. CD4/CD8 balance characterized clones contracting day 15 to 85, and CD4+ skew characterized later expanders.

TCRdb recomputed calls from the 5' RACE reads with MiXCR, one row per CDR3 protein. The data hold about 140,000 distinct CDR3 sequences, with more than 13% observed a single time. The TCR was taken from an adult woman who had mild COVID-19 (a few samples of this study predate the infection). Cell type and time point are not known. The sequencing sample was made of PBMCs or a T cell subset sorted from them (not recorded which).

Here the CDR3 reads CATSDDNLLREQFF. CDR3 nucleotide sequence: TGTGCCACCAGTGACGATAACCTTTTGCGGGAGCAGTTCTTC. V and J are TRBV24-1 and TRBJ2-1; unclear D gene. CDR3 size: 14 residues. The V gene's germline CDR1 is KGHDR and CDR2 SFDVKD. V was trimmed by 4 bases and J by 10 bases, leaving 16 bases between them.